Below, 24 T cell receptor beta chains from the same sample are listed, as sequenced in a study of cytomegalovirus exposure and HLA in healthy donors. The study ran its PCR with 60 Vbeta and 13 Jbeta primers. The table came from immunoSEQ multiplex PCR; TCRdb's copy has only in-frame clones and leaves some out. In the table there are approximately 170,000 clones, roughly four fifths of which are singletons. Sequencing was performed on PBMCs. The source is a woman in her 30s in good health and CMV-seropositive.

The chain has TRBV28 and TRBJ1-1; TRBD1 matches at 7 bases. Trimming removed 5 bases from V and 4 bases from J; junction bases left unmatched: 7. The CDR3 has 14 residues. Per germline, CDR1 MDHEN and CDR2 SYDVKM. As DNA, the CDR3 is TGTGCCAGCAGTGCGACAGGGTGGTCCACTGAAGCTTTCTTT. Residues: CASSATGWSTEAFF.

This rearrangement joins TRBV18 to TRBJ2-7; 8 bases align to TRBD2. The ends lost 3 bases at V and 4 bases at J; junction bases unmatched: 11. Germline CDR1 KGHSH, CDR2 LQKENI. CDR3 size: 16 residues. This CDR3 reads CASSPWGAGEVYEQYF. In DNA form, the CDR3 reads TGTGCCAGCTCACCCTGGGGAGCGGGAGAGGTGTACGAGCAGTACTTC.

Regarding this clone: At one end the junction does not follow the germline gene, possibly because of a read error. V and J are TRBV4-1 and TRBJ2-7; tentative D call: TRBD2 (7 bases). The CDR3 covers 18 residues. CDR1 MGHRA and CDR2 YSYEKL come from the germline V gene. CDR3 DNA sequence: TGCGCCAGCAGCCCCCGGGGGGCTGAATGGGCCGACTCCCACGAGCAGTACTTC. This translates into CASSPRGAEWADSHEQYF.

V is TRBV9 and J is TRBJ2-1; 8 bases fit TRBD2. In germline, CDR1 is SGDLS, CDR2 YYNGEE. The ends lost 3 bases at V and 6 bases at J; junction bases unmatched: 2. The CDR3 sequence is 13 residues long. DNA of the CDR3: TGTGCCAGCAGCGGAACTAGCGGCAATGAGCAGTTCTTC. This sequence encodes CASSGTSGNEQFF.

This chain joins TRBV18 and TRBJ2-2; 14 bases align to TRBD2. This CDR3 is built from 18 residues. Unmatched junction bases numbered 4, after V lost 0 bases and J lost 4 bases. The germline CDR1 and CDR2 sequences are KGHSH and LQKENI. The CDR3 region is CASSPPGLAGDVTGELFF. CDR3 bases: TGTGCCAGCTCACCACCGGGACTAGCGGGAGATGTCACCGGGGAGCTGTTTTTT.

The rearrangement uses TRBV4-1 and TRBJ2-7; TRBD2 aligns across 10 bases. V was pared by 5 bases and J by 3 bases, with 4 bases of the junction left unmatched. The germline gives CDR1 MGHRA, CDR2 YSYEKL. The CDR3 sequence is 14 residues long. The CDR3 region is CASSTRTSGYEQYF. CDR3 nucleotide sequence: TGCGCCAGCAGCACGCGGACTAGCGGCTACGAGCAGTACTTC.

The genes are TRBV5-5 and TRBJ1-4; no firm D call. Trimming shortened V by 1 base and J by 8 bases, and 12 bases separated the two germline ends. This CDR3 contains 14 residues. Per germline, CDR1 SGHKS and CDR2 YYEKEE (reference sequence). The CDR3 sequence is CASSLSGNSEKLFF. CDR3 nucleotides: TGTGCCAGCAGCTTGTCGGGGAATAGCGAAAAACTGTTTTTT.

This chain joins TRBV18 and TRBJ2-7, with D hard to call. Deletions cut 0 bases from V and 2 bases from J, with 11 bases between. In germline, CDR1 is KGHSH, CDR2 LQKENI. The CDR3 runs to 15 residues. The CDR3 here is CASSPPHSSAYEQYF. CDR3 coding DNA: TGTGCCAGCTCACCACCCCACAGCAGTGCCTACGAGCAGTACTTC.

This rearrangement joins TRBV2 to TRBJ2-7; D is unresolved. Looked up from germline, CDR1 is SNHLY and CDR2 is FYNNEI. Deletions cut 4 bases from V and 6 bases from J, with 7 bases between. This CDR3 has 11 residues. CDR3 protein: CASSGQAEQYF. CDR3 coding DNA: TGTGCCAGCAGTGGTCAGGCCGAGCAGTACTTC.

The V and J genes are TRBV28 and TRBJ2-7; 14 bases align to TRBD2. The CDR3 sequence is 13 residues long. CDR1 is MDHEN, CDR2 SYDVKM, per germline. V dropped 9 bases and J dropped 9; count of bases not matched to a gene: 7. As DNA, the CDR3 is TGTGCCAGTGGGGGACTAGCGGGAGAAGGGCAGTACTTC. It yields the protein CASGGLAGEGQYF. The full variable domain, with the rest looked up from reference TRBV28 and TRBJ2-7, is DVKVTQSSRYLVKRTGEKVFLECVQDMDHENMFWYRQDPGLGLRLIYFSYDVKMKEKGDIPEGYSVSREKKERFSLILESASTNQTSMYLCASGGLAGEGQYFGPGTRLTVT.

The V gene is TRBV6-5, the J gene TRBJ2-1; TRBD2 aligns across 14 bases. V gave up 7 bases and J gave up 7 bases; unmatched junction bases: 6. Per the germline V gene, CDR1 is MNHEY and CDR2 is SVGAGI. CDR3 length: 15 amino acids. The CDR3 loop is CASTLGTSGSNEQFF. The CDR3 region has the DNA TGTGCCAGCACCCTTGGGACTAGCGGGAGTAATGAGCAGTTCTTC.

The rearrangement joins TRBV5-1 to TRBJ2-7; maybe TRBD1 (6 bases). Germline CDR1 is SGHRS and CDR2 is YFSETQ. This CDR3 is built from 15 residues. V shed 3 bases and J shed 3 bases, with 16 bases lying between them. The CDR3 protein is CASSSHPDSYYEQYF. DNA for the CDR3: TGCGCCAGCAGCTCCCACCCGGACAGTTACTACGAGCAGTACTTC.

The chain combines TRBV6-5 with TRBJ1-5; D is undetermined. The germline CDR1 and CDR2 sequences are MNHEY and SVGAGI. The CDR3 extends over 15 amino acids. V lost 7 bases and J lost 2, with 15 bases in between. The CDR3 DNA follows: TGTGCCAGCACCATTTCGGAGGACGGCAATCAGCCCCAGCATTTT. Residues: CASTISEDGNQPQHF.

This chain uses TRBV6-1 with TRBJ1-2; TRBD1 is a possible D gene (6 bases). V lost 7 bases to trimming and J lost 4 bases, with 13 bases between them. Germline V CDR1 and CDR2: MNHNS, SASEGT. The length of the CDR3 is 13 residues. The CDR3 DNA reads as TGTGCCAGCAACGGGGGGCCCTCCTATGGCTACACCTTC. Its translation is CASNGGPSYGYTF.

The chain carries TRBV15 and TRBJ1-5, with D maybe TRBD1 (5 bases). The CDR3 spans 14 residues. Trimming cost V 3 bases and J 4 bases, with 10 bases left between them. Germline V gene sequence: CDR1 LNHNV, CDR2 YYDKDF (reference sequence). CDR3: CATSSRQGNQPQHF. The CDR3 bases are TGTGCCACCAGCAGTCGGCAGGGTAATCAGCCCCAGCATTTT.

The genes are TRBV6-5 and TRBJ2-7, with TRBD1 matching 9 bases. The CDR3 runs 14 residues. Trimming removed 2 bases from V and 3 bases from J; junction bases left unmatched: 2. Per the germline V gene, CDR1 is MNHEY and CDR2 is SVGAGI. CDR3 coding DNA: TGTGCCAGCAGTTACGGGACAGGGCTCTACGAGCAGTACTTC. It is translated as CASSYGTGLYEQYF.

The J gene is TRBJ2-7, the V gene TRBV5-6, with TRBD1 identical over 8 bases. Germline V CDR1 and CDR2: SGHDT, YYEEEE. V was pared by 4 bases and J by 5 bases, with 5 bases of the junction left unmatched. The CDR3 runs to 13 residues. The CDR3 bases are TGTGCCAGCAGCCTGGCAGGGGGCAACGAGCAGTACTTC. Residues: CASSLAGGNEQYF.

A remark on this clone: One end of the junction varies from germline; a read error may be responsible. The chain is built from TRBV7-9 and TRBJ1-1, with D maybe TRBD1 (6 bases). Germline V gene lookup returns CDR1 SEHNR and CDR2 FQNEAQ (reference sequence). The CDR3 consists of 14 residues. The CDR3 is CSSSFQGGIAEAFF. CDR3 DNA: TGTTCCAGCAGCTTTCAAGGGGGAATAGCTGAAGCTTTCTTT.

CDR3 residues: CASSSGQGGETQYF. CDR3 in DNA: TGTGCCAGCAGCTCCGGACAGGGGGGGGAGACCCAGTACTTC. The gene calls are TRBV7-2 and TRBJ2-5; TRBD1 aligns across 10 bases. The CDR3 extends over 14 amino acids. The germline gives CDR1 SGHTA, CDR2 FQGNSA. V gave up 4 bases and J gave up 5 bases; unmatched junction bases: 4. Supplemented by reference TRBV7-2 and TRBJ2-5, the full variable domain reads GAGVSQSPSNKVTEKGKDVELRCDPISGHTALYWYRQSLGQGLEFLIYFQGNSAPDKSGLPSDRFSAERTGGSVSTLTIQRTQQEDSAVYLCASSSGQGGETQYFGPGTRLLVL.

This rearrangement joins TRBV2 to TRBJ2-5; 10 nucleotides match TRBD1. CDR3 length: 16 residues. The germline V gene encodes CDR1 SNHLY and CDR2 FYNNEI. Trimming cost V 4 bases and J 1 base; bases outside gene matches: 6. CDR3 region: CASSGGQGIFQETQYF. DNA of the CDR3: TGTGCCAGCAGTGGGGGACAGGGGATTTTCCAAGAGACCCAGTACTTC.

The rearrangement joins TRBV6-5 to TRBJ1-2, with 7 bases matching TRBD1. The CDR3 runs to 15 residues. Looked up from germline, CDR1 is MNHEY and CDR2 is SVGAGI. Trimming cost V 5 bases and J 1 base; bases outside gene matches: 7. CDR3 nucleotides: TGTGCCAGCAGTGTACAGGGGTCCGTTAACTATGGCTACACCTTC. Its translation is CASSVQGSVNYGYTF.

This clone came up a few times. The chain uses TRBV21-1 and TRBJ2-7; the listed D gene, TRBD1, was not tested against the DNA. TRBV21-1 is a pseudogene segment. CDR3 size: 16 residues. CDR3 sequence (DNA): TGTGCCAGCAGCAAAGAGGAAGGGGGACAGGGGGACGAGCAGTACTTC. This translates into CASSKEEGGQGDEQYF.

The rearrangement uses TRBV19 and TRBJ1-5; no reliable D call. The ends were cut back, 7 bases at V and 5 bases at J, with 18 bases in the middle. Germline V lookup: CDR1 LNHDA, CDR2 SQIVND (reference sequence). This CDR3 has 15 residues. CDR3 coding DNA: TGTGCCAGTACTCATCGTCCGGGGTACGATCAGCCCCAGCATTTT. Translation: CASTHRPGYDQPQHF.

V and J are TRBV9 and TRBJ2-1, with 12 nucleotides matching TRBD2. V lost 6 bases, J lost 7 bases, and 11 bases stayed unmatched. In germline, CDR1 is SGDLS, CDR2 YYNGEE. The CDR3 runs to 16 residues. CDR3 residues: CASTHPRTSGVNEQFF. Here the CDR3 DNA reads TGTGCCAGCACCCACCCCCGGACTAGCGGGGTGAATGAGCAGTTCTTC.